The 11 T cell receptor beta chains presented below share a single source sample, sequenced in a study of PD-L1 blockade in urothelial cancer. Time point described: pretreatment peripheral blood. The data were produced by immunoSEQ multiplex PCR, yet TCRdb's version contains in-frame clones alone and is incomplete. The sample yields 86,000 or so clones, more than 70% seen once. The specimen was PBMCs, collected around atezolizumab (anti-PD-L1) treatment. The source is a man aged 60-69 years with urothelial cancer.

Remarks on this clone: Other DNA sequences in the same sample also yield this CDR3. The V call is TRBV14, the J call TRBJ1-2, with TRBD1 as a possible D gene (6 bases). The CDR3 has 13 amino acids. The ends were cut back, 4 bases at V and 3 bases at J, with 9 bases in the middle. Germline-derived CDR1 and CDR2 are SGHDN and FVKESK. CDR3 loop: CASSLQGYYGYTF. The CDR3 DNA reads TGTGCCAGCAGCCTACAGGGTTACTATGGCTACACCTTC.

CDR3 nucleotides: TGTGCCAGCAGCTTAGCCAGGACAGGCCAAGCTTTCTTT. Protein product: CASSLARTGQAFF. The rearrangement links TRBV11-1 to TRBJ1-1, with 7 positions matching TRBD1. The germline V gene has CDR1 SGHAT and CDR2 FQDESV (reference sequence). Losses at the gene ends were 0 bases for V and 9 bases for J; bases not matched to a gene: 4. The CDR3 loop spans 13 amino acids.

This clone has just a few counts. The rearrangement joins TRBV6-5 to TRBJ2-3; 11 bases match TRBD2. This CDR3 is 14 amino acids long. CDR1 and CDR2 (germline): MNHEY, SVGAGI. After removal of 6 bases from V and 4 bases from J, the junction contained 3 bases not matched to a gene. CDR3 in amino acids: CASSELAGADTQYF. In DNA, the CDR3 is TGTGCCAGCAGCGAACTAGCGGGGGCAGATACGCAGTATTTT.

The CDR3 here is CASSLTSGSQETQYF. CDR3 DNA sequence: TGTGCCAGCTCATTGACTAGCGGGAGCCAAGAGACCCAGTACTTC. The chain has TRBV2 and TRBJ2-5, with 12 bases aligning to TRBD2. Per germline, CDR1 SNHLY and CDR2 FYNNEI. This CDR3 comprises 15 residues. V lost 8 bases, J lost 1 base, and 5 bases stayed unmatched.

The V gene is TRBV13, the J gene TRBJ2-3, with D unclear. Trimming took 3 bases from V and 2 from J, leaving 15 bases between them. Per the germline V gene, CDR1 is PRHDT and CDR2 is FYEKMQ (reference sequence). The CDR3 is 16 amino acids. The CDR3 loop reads CASSFPQRDFTDTQYF. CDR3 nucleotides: TGTGCCAGCAGCTTCCCTCAGAGAGACTTCACAGATACGCAGTATTTT.

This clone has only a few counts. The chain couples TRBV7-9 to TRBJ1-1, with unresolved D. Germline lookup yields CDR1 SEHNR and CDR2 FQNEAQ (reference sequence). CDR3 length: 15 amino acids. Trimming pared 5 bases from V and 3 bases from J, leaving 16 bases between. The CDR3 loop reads CASSLVSGTDTEAFF. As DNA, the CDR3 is TGTGCCAGCAGCCTCGTTTCAGGTACGGACACTGAAGCTTTCTTT.

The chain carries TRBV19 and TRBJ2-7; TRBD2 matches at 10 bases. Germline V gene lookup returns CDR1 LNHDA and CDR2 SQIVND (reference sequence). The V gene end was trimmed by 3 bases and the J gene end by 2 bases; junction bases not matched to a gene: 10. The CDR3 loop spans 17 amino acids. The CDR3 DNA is TGTGCCAGTAGTATCTCGCCTAGCGGGAGTATCCCCTACGAGCAGTACTTC. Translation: CASSISPSGSIPYEQYF.

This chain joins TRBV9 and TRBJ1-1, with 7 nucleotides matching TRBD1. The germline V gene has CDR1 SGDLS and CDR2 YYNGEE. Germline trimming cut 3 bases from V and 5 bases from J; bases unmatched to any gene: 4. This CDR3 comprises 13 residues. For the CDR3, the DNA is TGTGCCAGCAGCGCAACAGGGGAAACTGAAGCTTTCTTT. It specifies CASSATGETEAFF.

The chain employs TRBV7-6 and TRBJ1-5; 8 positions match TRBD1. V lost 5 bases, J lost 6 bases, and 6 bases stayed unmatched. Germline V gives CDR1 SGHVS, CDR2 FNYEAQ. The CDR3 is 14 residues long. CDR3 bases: TGTGCCAGCAGCCCGGGACAGGTCAGTCAGCCCCAGCATTTT. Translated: CASSPGQVSQPQHF. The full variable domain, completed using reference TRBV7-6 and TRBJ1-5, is GAGVSQSPRYKVTKRGQDVALRCDPISGHVSLYWYRQALGQGPEFLTYFNYEAQQDKSGLPNDRFSAERPEGSISTLTIQRTEQRDSAMYRCASSPGQVSQPQHFGDGTRLSIL.

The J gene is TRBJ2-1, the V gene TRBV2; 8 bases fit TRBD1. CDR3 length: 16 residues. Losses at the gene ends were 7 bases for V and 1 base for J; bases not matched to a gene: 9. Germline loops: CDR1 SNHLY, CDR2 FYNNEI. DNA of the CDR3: TGTGCCAGCAAACGCGACAGGGGTCCATCCTACAATGAGCAGTTCTTC. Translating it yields CASKRDRGPSYNEQFF.

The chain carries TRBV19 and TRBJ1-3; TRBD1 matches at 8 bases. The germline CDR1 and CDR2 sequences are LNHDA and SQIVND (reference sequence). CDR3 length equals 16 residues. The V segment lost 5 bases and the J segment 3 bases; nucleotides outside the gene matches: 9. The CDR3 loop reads CASSLNPRGHGNTIYF. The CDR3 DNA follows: TGTGCCAGTAGTCTGAACCCCAGGGGGCATGGAAACACCATATATTTT.